These 30 T cell receptor beta chains were sequenced from one sample in a study of shared clonotypes between healthy human individuals. Clones were read by immunoSEQ multiplex PCR, and TCRdb kept only the in-frame ones, dropping some. The sample gives 2,500,000 or so clones, approximately 93% of which show up once; 0.35% to 0.45% is in the top ten. The sample was naive CD4+ T cells from PBMCs. As to subset: CD45RA+ positively selected. All receptors come from a young man in good health. Some clones in this sample may be carry-over from other donors' samples.

The chain links TRBV10-3 to TRBJ2-7; D not resolved. The V gene lost 2 bases and the J gene lost 5 bases, with 13 bases spanning the gap. There are 14 residues in the CDR3. Germline-derived CDR1 and CDR2 are ENHRY and SYGVKD. The CDR3 protein is CAISEPTWTDEQYF. DNA of the CDR3: TGTGCCATCAGTGAGCCGACATGGACGGACGAGCAGTACTTC.

The chain recombines TRBV5-4 with TRBJ2-7; 9 bases align to TRBD1. Germline CDR1 is SGHNT and CDR2 is YYREEE (reference sequence). Trimming at V came to 0 bases and at J to 1 base, leaving 5 bases not matched to a gene. CDR3 size: 16 residues. In nucleotides, the CDR3 is TGTGCCAGCAGCTTGGTTTACGGACAGGGGTCCTACGAGCAGTACTTC. Translated: CASSLVYGQGSYEQYF.

The V and J genes are TRBV10-3 and TRBJ2-7; 10 bases line up with TRBD2. V shed 6 bases and J 3 bases; nucleotides not matched to a gene: 5. The CDR3 covers 14 residues. Germline V lookup: CDR1 ENHRY, CDR2 SYGVKD. The chain's CDR3 is CAIRSSGRVYEQYF. The DNA of the CDR3 is TGTGCCATCAGGTCGAGCGGGAGGGTCTACGAGCAGTACTTC.

The chain recombines TRBV27 with TRBJ1-3, with D perhaps TRBD1 (5 bases). V lost 4 bases to trimming and J lost 6 bases, with 19 bases between them. Germline CDR1 and CDR2: MNHEY and SMNVEV (reference sequence). This CDR3 has 16 residues. The CDR3 reads CASSSARAGLVNTIYF. The CDR3 coding sequence is TGTGCCAGCAGTTCCGCTCGAGCAGGGTTGGTAAACACCATATATTTT.

Comment on this clone: At the DNA level, this CDR3 is encoded by other sequences in the same sample as well. The V gene is TRBV11-3, the J gene TRBJ2-7, with TRBD2 matching 8 bases. In germline, CDR1 is SGHNT, CDR2 YENEEA. The CDR3 spans 14 residues. J gave up 7 bases and V 0 bases, and 5 bases lay outside the gene matches. CDR3 protein: CASSLDPAGGEQYF. The DNA of the CDR3 is TGTGCCAGCAGCTTAGATCCGGCGGGGGGTGAGCAGTACTTC.

This clone was recorded once. The rearrangement joins TRBV25-1 to TRBJ1-4; TRBD1 matches 7 bases. Losses at the gene ends were 8 bases for V and 8 bases for J; bases not matched to a gene: 17. The CDR3 loop spans 16 amino acids. The germline V gene has CDR1 MGHDK and CDR2 SYGVNS. CDR3 DNA sequence: TGTGCCAGCCGTTCGACGAGGGGGCGCGGGGTCGAAAAACTGTTTTTT. This translates into CASRSTRGRGVEKLFF.

The CDR3 coding sequence is TGTGCCAGCAGACCGGGACGGACCTATGGCTACACCTTC. Translating gives CASRPGRTYGYTF. The rearrangement joins TRBV6-1 to TRBJ1-2; a possible D gene is TRBD1 (5 bases). Trimming removed 6 bases from V and 4 bases from J, with 12 bases in between. CDR3 length: 13 amino acids. Germline V gene sequence: CDR1 MNHNS, CDR2 SASEGT.

This chain links TRBV28 with TRBJ1-4; 7 nucleotides align to TRBD1. Germline V lookup: CDR1 MDHEN, CDR2 SYDVKM. Trimming removed 8 bases from V and 6 bases from J; junction bases left unmatched: 9. The CDR3 is 14 residues long. CDR3 sequence: CASVTGDGDEKLFF. The CDR3 coding sequence is TGTGCCAGCGTCACAGGGGATGGGGATGAAAAACTGTTTTTT.

V is TRBV7-2 and J is TRBJ2-3; D call uncertain. Germline CDR1 SGHTA, CDR2 FQGNSA. Trimming removed 6 bases from V and 0 bases from J, with 7 bases in between. This CDR3 contains 13 residues. CDR3 loop: CASRPPSTDTQYF. The CDR3 DNA sequence: TGTGCCAGCAGGCCCCCTAGCACAGATACGCAGTATTTT.

The chain is built from TRBV7-8 and TRBJ1-3; no reliable D call. The V end was cut by 5 bases, the J end by 0 bases, with 2 bases between. Germline V lookup: CDR1 SGHVS, CDR2 FQNEAQ. This CDR3 is built from 12 residues. The CDR3 is CASSTSGNTIYF. Here the CDR3 DNA reads TGTGCCAGCAGCACCTCTGGAAACACCATATATTTT. Based on the CDR3 plus reference TRBV7-8 and TRBJ1-3, the full variable domain is GAGVSQSPRYKVAKRGQDVALRCDPISGHVSLFWYQQALGQGPEFLTYFQNEAQLDKSGLPSDRFFAERPEGSVSTLKIQRTQQEDSAVYLCASSTSGNTIYFGEGSWLTVV.

The rearrangement joins TRBV5-1 to TRBJ2-5; no clear D gene. Trimming removed 0 bases at V and 2 bases at J, with 8 bases between. Looked up from germline, CDR1 is SGHRS and CDR2 is YFSETQ. The CDR3 is made up of 14 amino acids. The CDR3 bases are TGCGCCAGCAGCTTGGGAGAGGCACAAGAGACCCAGTACTTC. It codes for CASSLGEAQETQYF.

The chain combines TRBV4-3 with TRBJ1-2; 9 nucleotides match TRBD1. The ends lost 3 bases at V and 13 bases at J; junction bases unmatched: 12. Looked up from germline, CDR1 is LGHNA and CDR2 is YSLEER. CDR3 length: 14 residues. The CDR3 region has the DNA TGCGCCAGCAGCCAGAACCGGGACAGGGTATGGCTCACCTTC. Amino acid sequence: CASSQNRDRVWLTF.

The V and J genes are TRBV11-3 and TRBJ2-3; tentatively, D is TRBD1 (5 bases). V was cut by 1 base and J by 2 bases, with 7 bases left in between. CDR1 is SGHNT and CDR2 is YENEEA in the germline V gene. The CDR3 runs to 14 residues. CDR3 residues: CASSLGQPTDTQYF. The CDR3 DNA reads TGTGCCAGCAGCTTAGGACAGCCCACAGATACGCAGTATTTT.

The chain carries TRBV2 and TRBJ2-7; D may be TRBD2 (6 bases). Germline V gene lookup returns CDR1 SNHLY and CDR2 FYNNEI. This CDR3 spans 18 amino acids. V lost 3 bases and J lost 3, with 24 bases in between. The DNA of the CDR3 is TGTGCCAGCAGTGATCTAGCGAGAGCGACGGGAGTGGTCTACGAGCAGTACTTC. Amino acid sequence: CASSDLARATGVVYEQYF.

The chain has TRBV10-1 and TRBJ2-5, with 7 bases lining up with TRBD2. From germline, CDR1 is WNHNN and CDR2 SYGVQD (reference sequence). V trimming: 5 bases; J trimming: 4 bases; junction bases outside the gene matches: 13. This CDR3 region has 16 residues. In nucleotides, the CDR3 is TGCGCCAGCAGTAGCGGGAAGGTCTATGGAGGAGAGACCCAGTACTTC. This translates into CASSSGKVYGGETQYF.

For the CDR3, the DNA is TGTGCCAGCAGTTACTCTAACACCGACACAGATACGCAGTATTTT. This codes for CASSYSNTDTDTQYF. The gene calls are TRBV6-5 and TRBJ2-3; D gene uncertain. V shed 0 bases and J shed 2 bases, with 9 bases lying between them. The CDR3 is made up of 15 amino acids. The germline V gene has CDR1 MNHEY and CDR2 SVGAGI.

The V and J genes are TRBV6-5 and TRBJ2-7, with D maybe TRBD2 (6 bases). V was cut by 8 bases and J by 2 bases, with 13 bases left in between. The CDR3 runs to 13 residues. Germline CDR1 is MNHEY and CDR2 is SVGAGI. CDR3: CASRGYVTYEQYF. Here the CDR3 DNA reads TGTGCCAGCCGGGGGTACGTAACCTACGAGCAGTACTTC.

The chain carries TRBV7-3 and TRBJ2-7; D ambiguous. V shed 1 base and J shed 6 bases, with 10 bases lying between them. Germline CDR1 SGHTA, CDR2 FQGTGA. The CDR3 loop spans 13 amino acids. The CDR3 nucleotides are TGTGCCAGCAGCTTAAATGGCTTCGGCGAGCAGTACTTC. Residues: CASSLNGFGEQYF. Full variable domain (missing parts from reference TRBV7-3 and TRBJ2-7): GAGVSQTPSNKVTEKGKYVELRCDPISGHTALYWYRQSLGQGPEFLIYFQGTGAADDSGLPNDRFFAVRPEGSVSTLKIQRTERGDSAVYLCASSLNGFGEQYFGPGTRLTVT.

The chain is built from TRBV27 and TRBJ2-7, with D uncertain. CDR1 is MNHEY and CDR2 is SMNVEV in the germline V gene (reference sequence). This CDR3 region has 12 residues. Trimming removed 1 base at V and 4 bases at J, with 5 bases between. In DNA form, the CDR3 reads TGTGCCAGCAGTTTATTGGGTTACGAGCAGTACTTC. Residues: CASSLLGYEQYF.

The chain couples TRBV7-9 to TRBJ2-7; D gene uncertain. The germline gives CDR1 SEHNR, CDR2 FQNEAQ (reference sequence). V lost 5 bases and J lost 2, with 13 bases in between. The CDR3 spans 14 residues. The CDR3 loop is CASSGVGFTYEQYF. The CDR3 coding sequence is TGTGCCAGCAGCGGAGTGGGGTTCACCTACGAGCAGTACTTC.

This clone was observed a single time. V and J are TRBV4-3 and TRBJ2-3; TRBD1 or TRBD2 may be the D gene (6 bases each). Trimming pared 1 base from V and 2 bases from J, leaving 7 bases between. Germline assignment: CDR1 LGHNA and CDR2 YSLEER. This CDR3 region has 14 residues. CDR3 coding DNA: TGCGCCAGCAGCCAAGCGGGGGCCACAGATACGCAGTATTTT. Its protein is CASSQAGATDTQYF.

The chain joins TRBV7-9 to TRBJ1-1; 9 nucleotides line up with TRBD1. The CDR3 is 16 amino acids. Germline CDR1 is SEHNR and CDR2 is FQNEAQ (reference sequence). V was clipped by 1 base and J by 2 bases; unmatched bases: 5. In DNA, the CDR3 is TGTGCCAGCAGCTTAGGGACAGGGGCCCTAAACACTGAAGCTTTCTTT. Encoded protein: CASSLGTGALNTEAFF.

The J gene is TRBJ2-3, the V gene TRBV28; D is perhaps TRBD1 (5 bases). The J call may be faulty, since TRBJ1-3 better matches the DNA end. The germline CDR1 and CDR2 sequences are MDHEN and SYDVKM. There are 12 residues in the CDR3. For the CDR3, the DNA is TGTGCCAGCAGTTTACTTGGGACTAGCATATATTTT. Translated: CASSLLGTSIYF.

The chain is built from TRBV5-4 and TRBJ1-2; 8 positions agree with TRBD1. V lost 3 bases, J lost 4 bases, and 8 bases stayed unmatched. This CDR3 is built from 15 residues. CDR1 SGHNT and CDR2 YYREEE come from the germline V gene (reference sequence). CDR3 coding DNA: TGTGCCAGCAGCTCCCTCGACAGGGGAGGCTATGGCTACACCTTC. Its translation is CASSSLDRGGYGYTF.

The chain carries TRBV29-1 and TRBJ2-1; D perhaps matches TRBD2 (6 bases). V was trimmed by 2 bases and J by 5 bases, leaving 13 bases between them. The CDR3 consists of 14 residues. The germline V gene encodes CDR1 SQVTM and CDR2 ANQGSEA. DNA of the CDR3: TGCAGCGTTGAAAGGGGTAGCGGACACAATGAGCAGTTCTTC. Protein sequence: CSVERGSGHNEQFF.

This sequence joins TRBV7-8 and TRBJ1-1; D perhaps matches TRBD1 (5 bases). The CDR3 sequence is 15 residues long. Germline loops: CDR1 SGHVS, CDR2 FQNEAQ. Trimming took off 6 bases at V and 5 bases at J, with 19 bases between the two ends. In nucleotides, the CDR3 is TGTGCCAGCAGTTCGATCAGGGCCCGGGGAACTGAAGCTTTCTTT. As protein: CASSSIRARGTEAFF.

This clone was seen only once. The chain is built from TRBV7-9 and TRBJ2-7; TRBD1 agrees at 9 bases. The ends lost 5 bases at V and 3 bases at J; junction bases unmatched: 20. CDR3 length equals 19 residues. The germline V gene has CDR1 SEHNR and CDR2 FQNEAQ (reference sequence). This chain's CDR3 is CASSPKSRTGAKSLYEQYF. The DNA for the CDR3 is TGTGCCAGCAGCCCAAAAAGCCGGACAGGGGCCAAGTCCCTCTACGAGCAGTACTTC.

For this clone: This sample includes further DNA sequences coding for the same CDR3. The CDR3 region is CASSSSGGSDTQYF. In DNA, the CDR3 is TGCGCCAGCAGCTCCTCCGGGGGTTCAGATACGCAGTATTTT. The chain has TRBV5-1 and TRBJ2-3; possibly TRBD2 for D (6 bases). The CDR3 sequence is 14 residues long. With 3 bases removed from V and 4 bases from J, the gap between germline ends came to 12 bases. Germline V lookup: CDR1 SGHRS, CDR2 YFSETQ.

The V and J genes are TRBV15 and TRBJ2-1, with 7 positions matching TRBD2. Germline V gives CDR1 LNHNV, CDR2 YYDKDF (reference sequence). The junction had 7 bases not matched to a gene; V was cut back by 1 base and J by 4 bases. The CDR3 covers 16 residues. CDR3 nucleotides: TGTGCCACCAGCAGAGGTGCGGGAGAGGGATACAATGAGCAGTTCTTC. Translating gives CATSRGAGEGYNEQFF.

The chain joins TRBV5-1 to TRBJ2-3, with 11 bases matching TRBD2. After removal of 3 bases from V and 0 bases from J, the junction contained 3 bases not matched to a gene. CDR1 is SGHRS, CDR2 YFSETQ, per germline. The CDR3 runs 16 residues. The CDR3 nucleotides are TGCGCCAGCAGCTCGGGACTAGCGGATAGCACAGATACGCAGTATTTT. The encoded protein is CASSSGLADSTDTQYF.